This T cell receptor (beta chain) was profiled in a study of T cells in Graves' hyperthyroidism and ophthalmopathy (dated by TCRdb to the late 2010s). As for the study more broadly: Peripheral blood samples were taken at initial diagnosis, before any treatment was given. After blood sampling, hyperthyroidism patients were treated with methimazole at a starting dose of 30 mg daily, and ophthalmopathy patients were treated with high-dose intravenous methylprednisolone. Thyroid tissue and blood T-cell repertoires from six Graves' hyperthyroidism patients were also compared in the study. The 75 to 100 discovery patients were divided at random into training and test sets in a 7:3 ratio. The paper reports TCR Vbeta CDR3 sequencing of roughly 140 peripheral blood samples: around 45 ophthalmopathy, roughly 80 hyperthyroidism and approximately 17 progressor patients. Prospective prediction of ophthalmopathy was tested in an independent validation cohort of fewer than 20 hyperthyroidism patients and 17 patients who later progressed to ophthalmopathy. To identify TCR V-J signatures that set the groups apart, the researchers used a discovery cohort of about a hundred patients, made up of fewer than 50 with Graves' ophthalmopathy and about 55 with stable Graves' hyperthyroidism. General findings and caveats noted by the study authors: Ophthalmopathy was separated from stable hyperthyroidism by a 13 V-J signature model, with approximately 89% sensitivity and roughly 84% specificity obtained in cross-validation and 80%/75% obtained in testing. In validation, the model predicted progression to ophthalmopathy a median of around six months before onset, with 65% to 71% sensitivity and 72.22% specificity. Blood samples also contained most of the expanded thyroid clonotypes (frequency above 0.001), which suggests that blood repertoires may reflect thyroid immune responses. Sample size was not statistically predetermined, and blinding of investigators to group allocation was not performed.

TCR beta CDR3 regions were amplified from RNA transcripts. For the first round of RT-PCR on the TCR CDR3, the HTBI primer set was used together with the Qiagen OneStep RT-PCR kit. Libraries were constructed in a second round of multiplex PCR, after which size selection and purification were performed. The libraries were sequenced on an Illumina HiSeq2000 using paired-end 100 bp reads. Per the original workflow: SOAPnuke was used to process the raw data, with reads discarded if the reads contained adapters or uncalled bases, had a mean Phred below 15, or lacked an exact constant-primer or identifier match. COPE v1.2.5 was used to merge the high-quality paired reads, and each unique nucleotide sequence was defined as a clonotype. MiTCR v1.1 was used to align the clonotypes against IMGT TRBV, TRBD and TRBJ reference segments. Only V-J combinations with frequency above 0.0001, covering about 99% of repertoires, were analysed. The TCS score was defined as the ratio of F50 (clonal expansion) to E x V (chaos), calculated using BLOSUM62-based TCRdist between CDR3 peptides within each V-J. Welch's t-statistics and random forest reduced just over 500 V-J features to around 14, which were used in a naive Bayes classifier (R e1071). TCRdb ran its own pipeline on the public reads, namely fastp trimming at Q25 and MiXCR clone calling, and kept in-frame beta chains. When rows share a CDR3 protein, they turn into one entry using the most common DNA and genes. None of the V and J calls come from the authors' own analysis; TCRdb made them. In all, the sample holds 550,000 to 650,000 distinct CDR3 sequences, and 14% of those were seen once. Clones ranked in the top ten supply roughly 5.7% of the sample.

In its sample, this clonotype was seen a few times. Its recognized antigen is unknown. One base away there is no much larger clone; base qualities are not given. The hyperthyroidism patients were between 18 and 65 years old and newly diagnosed, with a disease duration of less than 2 months. The study excluded patients with uncontrolled infections, other autoimmune diseases, pregnancy or lactation. Clinical symptoms, serum thyroxine and TRAb, thyroid ultrasound, and orbital computed tomography formed the basis for the diagnoses. For progressor patients, blood was drawn at the first diagnosis of hyperthyroidism, before any ophthalmopathy symptoms had appeared. PBMCs were separated from roughly 10 ml of fresh peripheral blood using Ficoll-Paque density gradient centrifugation. Progressor patients were defined as those initially diagnosed with Graves' hyperthyroidism in whom ophthalmopathy developed during follow-up. Total RNA was extracted using Trizol reagent, and RNA quality was assessed on an Agilent 2100 Bioanalyzer.

Sequenced sample: blood. This clonotype was sampled from a woman in her twenties or thirties with Graves' hyperthyroidism that later progressed to Graves' ophthalmopathy.

The CDR3 region reads CASRMAASGRKHYNEQFF. The DNA sequence follows: TGTGCCAGCAGGATGGCGGCTAGCGGGAGGAAGCACTACAATGAGCAGTTCTTC. The chain employs TRBV11-2 and TRBJ2-1, and TRBD2 matches 11 of the central bases. Measured from the cysteine to the phenylalanine, the CDR3 is 18 residues long. The sequence is cut down to CDR3 DNA, 54 bases in frame from base 1. Here V drops 6 bases and J drops 3 bases, and the junction holds 13 bases not matched to any gene. CDR1 and CDR2 were assigned from the germline V gene as SGHAT and FQNNGV.